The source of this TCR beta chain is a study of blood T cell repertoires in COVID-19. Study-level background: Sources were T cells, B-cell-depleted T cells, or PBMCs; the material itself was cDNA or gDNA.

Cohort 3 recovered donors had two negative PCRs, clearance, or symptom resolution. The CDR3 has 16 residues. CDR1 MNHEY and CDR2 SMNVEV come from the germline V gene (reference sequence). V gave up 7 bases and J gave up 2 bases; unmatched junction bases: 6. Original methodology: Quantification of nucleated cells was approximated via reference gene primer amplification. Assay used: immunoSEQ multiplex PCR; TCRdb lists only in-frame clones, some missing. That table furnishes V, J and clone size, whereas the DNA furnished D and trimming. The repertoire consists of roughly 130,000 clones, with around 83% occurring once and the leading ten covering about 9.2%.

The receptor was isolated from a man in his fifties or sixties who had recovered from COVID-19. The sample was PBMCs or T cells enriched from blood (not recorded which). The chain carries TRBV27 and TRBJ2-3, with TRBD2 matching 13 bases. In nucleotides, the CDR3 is TGTGCCAGCAATCCGGGACTAGCGGGGATCACAGATACGCAGTATTTT. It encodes CASNPGLAGITDTQYF.